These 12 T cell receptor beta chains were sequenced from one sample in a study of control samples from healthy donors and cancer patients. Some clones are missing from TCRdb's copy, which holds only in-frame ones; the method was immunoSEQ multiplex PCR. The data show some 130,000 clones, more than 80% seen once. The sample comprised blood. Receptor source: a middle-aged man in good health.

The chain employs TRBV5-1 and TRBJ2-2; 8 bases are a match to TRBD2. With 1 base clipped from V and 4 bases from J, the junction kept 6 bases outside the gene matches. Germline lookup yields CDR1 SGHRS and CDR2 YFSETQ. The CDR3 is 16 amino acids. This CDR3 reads CASSLRGGPVTGELFF. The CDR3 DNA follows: TGCGCCAGCAGCTTGCGCGGGGGGCCGGTCACCGGGGAGCTGTTTTTT.

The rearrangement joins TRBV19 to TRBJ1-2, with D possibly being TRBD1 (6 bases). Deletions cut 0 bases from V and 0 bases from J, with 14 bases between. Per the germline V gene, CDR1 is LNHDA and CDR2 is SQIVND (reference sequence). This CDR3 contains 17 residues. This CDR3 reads CASSIDLRTDANYGYTF. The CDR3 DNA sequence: TGTGCCAGTAGTATAGACCTCAGGACAGACGCTAACTATGGCTACACCTTC.

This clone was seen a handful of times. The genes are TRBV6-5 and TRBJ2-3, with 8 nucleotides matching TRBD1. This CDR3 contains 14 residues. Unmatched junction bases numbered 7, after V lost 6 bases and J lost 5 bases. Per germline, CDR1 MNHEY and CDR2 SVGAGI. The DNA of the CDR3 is TGTGCCAGCAGGATCAGGGGGCAGGGAGATACGCAGTATTTT. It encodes CASRIRGQGDTQYF.

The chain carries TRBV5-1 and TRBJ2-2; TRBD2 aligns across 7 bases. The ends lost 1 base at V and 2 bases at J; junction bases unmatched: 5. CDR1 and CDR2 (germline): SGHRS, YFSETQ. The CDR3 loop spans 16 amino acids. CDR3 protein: CASSLSSGVNTGELFF. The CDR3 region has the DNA TGCGCCAGCAGCTTGTCGAGCGGGGTTAACACCGGGGAGCTGTTTTTT.

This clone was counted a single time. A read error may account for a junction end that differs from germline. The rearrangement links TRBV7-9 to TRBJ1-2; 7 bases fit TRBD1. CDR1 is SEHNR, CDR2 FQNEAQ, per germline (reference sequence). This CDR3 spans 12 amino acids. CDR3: CASSFDRAGAIF. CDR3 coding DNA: TGTGCCAGCAGCTTTGACAGGGCCGGAGCGATTTTC.

The DNA for the CDR3 is TGCGCCACCAGGCCGGGGTTTGGGGGAAACACCATATATTTT. Its protein is CATRPGFGGNTIYF. This sequence joins TRBV10-2 and TRBJ1-3, with unresolved D. Germline CDR1 is WSHSY and CDR2 is SAAADI. This CDR3 has 14 amino acids. Trimming removed 10 bases at V and 4 bases at J, with 17 bases between.

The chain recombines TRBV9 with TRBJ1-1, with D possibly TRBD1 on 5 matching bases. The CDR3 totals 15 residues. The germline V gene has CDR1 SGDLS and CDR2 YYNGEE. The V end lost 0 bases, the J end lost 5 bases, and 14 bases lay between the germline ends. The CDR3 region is CASSVGSGTSTEAFF. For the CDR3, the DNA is TGTGCCAGCAGCGTAGGGTCAGGGACGAGTACTGAAGCTTTCTTT.

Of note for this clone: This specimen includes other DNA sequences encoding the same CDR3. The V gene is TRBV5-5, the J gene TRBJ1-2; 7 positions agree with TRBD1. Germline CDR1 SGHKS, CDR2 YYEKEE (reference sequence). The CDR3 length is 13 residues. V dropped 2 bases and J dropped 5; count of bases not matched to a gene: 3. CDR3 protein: CASSLDRVYGYTF. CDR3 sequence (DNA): TGTGCCAGCAGCTTAGACAGGGTGTATGGCTACACCTTC.

The CDR3 region is CASSFLAGSYNEQFF. CDR3 nucleotides: TGTGCCAGCAGCTTTCTAGCGGGGTCCTACAATGAGCAGTTCTTC. This chain uses TRBV7-9 with TRBJ2-1, with TRBD2 matching over 9 bases. Per the germline V gene, CDR1 is SEHNR and CDR2 is FQNEAQ (reference sequence). The CDR3 consists of 15 residues. With 3 bases clipped from V and 1 base from J, the junction kept 1 base outside the gene matches.

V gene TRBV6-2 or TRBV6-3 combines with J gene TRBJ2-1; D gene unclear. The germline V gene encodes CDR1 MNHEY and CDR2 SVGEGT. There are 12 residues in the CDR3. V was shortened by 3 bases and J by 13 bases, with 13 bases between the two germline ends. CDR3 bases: TGTGCCAGCAGTTATTTAGGTCAGAGCCAGTTCTTC. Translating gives CASSYLGQSQFF.

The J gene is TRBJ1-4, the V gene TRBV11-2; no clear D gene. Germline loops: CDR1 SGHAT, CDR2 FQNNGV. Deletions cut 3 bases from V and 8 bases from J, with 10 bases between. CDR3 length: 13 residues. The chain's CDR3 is CASSLTRKEKLFF. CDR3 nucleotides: TGTGCCAGCAGCTTGACTCGAAAGGAAAAACTGTTTTTT.

CDR3 in DNA: TGCGCCAGCAGCTTGGGGGGGGCAGGGGCAGGAAACATTCAGTACTTC. Its translation is CASSLGGAGAGNIQYF. The chain carries TRBV5-1 and TRBJ2-4, with D perhaps given as TRBD1 or TRBD2 (6 bases each). V was cut by 0 bases and J by 6 bases, with 16 bases left in between. The germline gives CDR1 SGHRS, CDR2 YFSETQ. The CDR3 is 16 residues long.